These T cell receptor beta chains were read from a single sample in a study of T cells expressing NK-cell markers. Using the 5' RACE reads, TCRdb records one entry per CDR3 protein without DNA. In total, the table holds 500,000 to 700,000 distinct CDR3 sequences. Sequencing was carried out using blood T cells: a sorted CD56 or NKG2C T cell subset, CD4+ or CD8+ T cells, or bulk PBMC T cells (not recorded which). These receptors came from a young man in good health. Both conserved end residues are part of each CDR3.

j_call v_call cdr3_aa
TRBJ2-1 TRBV7-9 CASSSSTSGFSYNEQFF
TRBJ2-7 TRBV7-9 CASSKGVSTTNYEQYF
TRBJ2-1 TRBV10-3 CAAGTSGTAEQFF
TRBJ2-1 TRBV27 CASWSGSLYPQFF
TRBJ1-5 TRBV5-6 CASSLGDRRLSGNQPQHF
TRBJ2-7 TRBV9 CASSRDSIPYEQYF
TRBJ2-4 TRBV18 CASSQPGAKNIQYF
TRBJ2-5 TRBV29-1 CSVEIPSGIQETQYF
TRBJ1-2 TRBV24-1 CATSDFAGDGYGYTF
TRBJ2-1 TRBV6-5 CASSSLPLAGGNEQFF
TRBJ1-1 TRBV11-3 CASSPRGDWGTEAFF
TRBJ2-7 TRBV6-5 CASSYSGRGEEQYF
TRBJ2-7 TRBV7-2 CASSPGTILHEQYF
TRBJ2-1 TRBV4-3 CASSNGLAGESEQFF